One and the same sample provided the 32 T cell receptor beta chains below, sequenced in a study of identical twins. TCRdb itself ran the 5' RACE reads through MiXCR, one entry per CDR3 protein. The sample contains approximately 1.8 million distinct CDR3 sequences, 25% to 35% of which appear only once. The sample comprised cord blood. These receptors came from a newborn girl in good health.

The rearrangement joins TRBV30 to TRBJ1-2; no clear D. Germline CDR1 GTSNPN, CDR2 SVGIG (reference sequence). This CDR3 spans 14 amino acids. Trimming removed 5 bases at V and 5 bases at J, with 18 bases between. The CDR3 nucleotides read TGTGCCTGGGAGTATACCGGCCTTGGATATGGCTACACCTTC. This codes for CAWEYTGLGYGYTF.

The chain couples TRBV29-1 to TRBJ1-2, with D perhaps TRBD1 (6 bases). V lost 4 bases to trimming and J lost 3 bases, with 12 bases between them. Germline CDR1 SQVTM, CDR2 ANQGSEA. The CDR3 has 13 amino acids. CDR3 bases: TGCAGCGTTGCTCCGGGACACTACTATGGCTACACCTTC. Translating it yields CSVAPGHYYGYTF.

The rearrangement joins TRBV25-1 to TRBJ1-3; 9 bases are a match to TRBD1. Germline lookup yields CDR1 MGHDK and CDR2 SYGVNS. With 8 bases clipped from V and 4 bases from J, the junction kept 3 bases outside the gene matches. The CDR3 has 13 amino acids. The CDR3 loop is CASQGQGGNTIYF. DNA of the CDR3: TGTGCCAGCCAAGGACAGGGGGGAAACACCATATATTTT.

V and J are TRBV3-1 and TRBJ2-3; D not resolved. V was clipped by 0 bases and J by 2 bases, with 6 bases between them. This CDR3 comprises 14 residues. Germline V gene lookup returns CDR1 LGHDT and CDR2 YNNKEL (reference sequence). Here the CDR3 DNA reads TGTGCCAGCAGCCAAGATGGCAACACAGATACGCAGTATTTT. It encodes CASSQDGNTDTQYF.

A single count supports this clonotype. The V and J genes are TRBV28 and TRBJ1-6; weak D call: TRBD1 (6 bases). Looked up from germline, CDR1 is MDHEN and CDR2 is SYDVKM. The CDR3 is 14 residues long. The V end was cut by 4 bases, the J end by 6 bases, with 10 bases between. CDR3 nucleotide sequence: TGTGCCAGCAGTTCCGTCAGGGGTAATTCACCCCTCCACTTT. Amino acid sequence: CASSSVRGNSPLHF.

V and J are TRBV20-1 and TRBJ1-1; tentatively, D is TRBD1 (5 bases). Germline CDR1 reads DFQATT; CDR2 reads SNEGSKA (reference sequence). V lost 6 bases and J 3 bases, leaving 20 bases between the germline ends. This CDR3 region has 15 residues. CDR3 residues: CSAKDALGVDTEAFF. The DNA for the CDR3 is TGCAGTGCCAAAGACGCGTTAGGGGTGGACACTGAAGCTTTCTTT.

This sequence joins TRBV6-2 or TRBV6-3 and TRBJ2-1; the match to TRBD1 covers 8 bases. The CDR3 spans 15 residues. Trimming cost V 5 bases and J 10 bases; bases outside gene matches: 13. CDR1 and CDR2 from the germline V gene are MNHEY and SVGEGT. CDR3 coding DNA: TGTGCCAGCAGTCTACGGACAGGGTGGGCCTACGAGCAGTTCTTC. Its translation: CASSLRTGWAYEQFF.

This clonotype showed up many times. The V call is TRBV29-1, the J call TRBJ2-5, with 10 bases that match TRBD2. J lost 1 base, V lost 8 bases, and 7 bases had no gene match. This CDR3 region has 14 residues. The germline CDR1 and CDR2 sequences are SQVTM and ANQGSEA. The CDR3 bases are TGCAGCCCCCTACTAGCGGGGTTCCAAGAGACCCAGTACTTC. Amino acid sequence: CSPLLAGFQETQYF.

The chain has TRBV6-6 and TRBJ2-1; D is possibly TRBD1 (5 bases). Between the trimmed V and J ends, which lost 5 bases and 8 bases, there was a span of 22 bases. CDR1 is MNHNY and CDR2 is SVGAGI in the germline V gene (reference sequence). The CDR3 sequence is 16 residues long. The CDR3 DNA sequence: TGTGCCAGCAGTAGACCCCTAGGCAGGGATAAGGATGAGCAGTTCTTC. Amino acid sequence: CASSRPLGRDKDEQFF.

This rearrangement joins TRBV29-1 to TRBJ1-2; no clear D. V lost 6 bases to trimming and J lost 4 bases, with 18 bases between them. Germline CDR1 reads SQVTM; CDR2 reads ANQGSEA. The CDR3 runs 14 residues. CDR3 bases: TGCAGCGTCGACCGGGAGTTACCTTTCTATGGCTACACCTTC. It is translated as CSVDRELPFYGYTF.

This clonotype was recorded a few times. V and J are TRBV3-1 and TRBJ2-1; 8 bases map to TRBD2. This CDR3 spans 15 amino acids. Per germline, CDR1 LGHDT and CDR2 YNNKEL (reference sequence). Unmatched junction bases numbered 5, after V lost 1 base and J lost 6 bases. Written as DNA, the CDR3 is TGTGCCAGCAGCCAAGGAGAAGCGGGGGCCAATGAGCAGTTCTTC. Its translation: CASSQGEAGANEQFF.

The rearrangement uses TRBV2 and TRBJ1-5; TRBD1 aligns across 7 bases. CDR1 is SNHLY, CDR2 FYNNEI, per germline. The CDR3 has 13 amino acids. Trimming removed 6 bases from V and 9 bases from J; junction bases left unmatched: 8. The CDR3 sequence is CASSQGQLTPQHF. CDR3 DNA sequence: TGTGCCAGCAGCCAGGGACAGCTAACGCCCCAGCATTTT.

V is TRBV4-1 and J is TRBJ2-1; 8 bases line up with TRBD2. Germline values: CDR1 MGHRA, CDR2 YSYEKL. The V segment lost 5 bases and the J segment 0 bases; nucleotides outside the gene matches: 6. The CDR3 runs 16 residues. Here the CDR3 DNA reads TGCGCCAGCAGCGGGTCGGGGGGGAGCTCCTACAATGAGCAGTTCTTC. This encodes CASSGSGGSSYNEQFF.

This clonotype came up a few times. The V and J genes are TRBV5-1 and TRBJ2-1; TRBD2 matches 10 bases. Germline CDR1 is SGHRS and CDR2 is YFSETQ. After removal of 4 bases from V and 3 bases from J, the junction contained 7 bases not matched to a gene. The CDR3 contains 16 residues. CDR3 coding DNA: TGCGCCAGCAGCCCCCCTAGCGGGAGCCGCTACAATGAGCAGTTCTTC. Its translation: CASSPPSGSRYNEQFF. The entire variable domain, with the rest obtained from reference TRBV5-1 and TRBJ2-1, is as follows: KAGVTQTPRYLIKTRGQQVTLSCSPISGHRSVSWYQQTPGQGLQFLFEYFSETQRNKGNFPGRFSGRQFSNSRSEMNVSTLELGDSALYLCASSPPSGSRYNEQFFGPGTRLTVL.

This clonotype was counted ten times or more. The chain links TRBV4-2 to TRBJ2-3; 9 positions match TRBD2. Germline-derived CDR1 and CDR2 are LGHNA and YNFKEQ. This CDR3 contains 17 residues. J lost 1 base, V lost 0 bases, and 5 bases had no gene match. CDR3 nucleotide sequence: TGTGCCAGCAGCCAAGATCCCCCTAGCGGGGGCACAGATACGCAGTATTTT. Encoded protein: CASSQDPPSGGTDTQYF.

The chain is built from TRBV24-1 and TRBJ2-1; D ambiguous. Germline values: CDR1 KGHDR, CDR2 SFDVKD. V was shortened by 1 base and J by 1 base, with 7 bases between the two germline ends. The CDR3 sequence is 15 residues long. The CDR3 nucleotides are TGTGCCACCAGTGATTTATGGGGTTCCTACAATGAGCAGTTCTTC. It codes for CATSDLWGSYNEQFF.

This chain connects TRBV5-1 to TRBJ2-4, with 7 bases fitting TRBD1. CDR1 is SGHRS and CDR2 is YFSETQ in the germline V gene. V lost 4 bases, J lost 5 bases, and 3 bases stayed unmatched. The CDR3 contains 13 residues. The CDR3 sequence: CASSETGENIQYF. The CDR3 DNA follows: TGCGCCAGCAGCGAAACAGGGGAAAACATTCAGTACTTC.

The chain recombines TRBV12-3 or TRBV12-4 with TRBJ1-1; 8 nucleotides align to TRBD1. Trimming removed 3 bases from V and 3 bases from J; junction bases left unmatched: 3. CDR3 length: 14 amino acids. The CDR3 is CASSFRDRHTEAFF. The CDR3, as DNA: TGTGCCAGCAGTTTCCGGGACAGGCACACTGAAGCTTTCTTT.

This clonotype was found many times. The chain carries TRBV28 and TRBJ2-1, with TRBD1 matching over 7 bases. The CDR3 contains 17 residues. CDR1 and CDR2 (germline): MDHEN, SYDVKM. Losses at the gene ends were 6 bases for V and 2 bases for J; bases not matched to a gene: 13. The CDR3 protein is CASRSPTGQLTYNEQFF. The CDR3 DNA reads TGTGCCAGCAGGTCCCCCACGGGACAGCTGACCTACAATGAGCAGTTCTTC.

J is TRBJ1-2 and V is TRBV9; 7 nucleotides align to TRBD1. With V trimmed by 2 bases and J by 2 bases, 9 bases remained unmatched. CDR1 is SGDLS and CDR2 is YYNGEE in the germline V gene. This CDR3 is built from 16 residues. The CDR3 spells CASSVFPTGVNYGYTF. CDR3 DNA: TGTGCCAGCAGCGTGTTCCCAACAGGGGTAAACTATGGCTACACCTTC.

V usage is TRBV7-9 and J usage is TRBJ2-5, with 13 bases matching TRBD2. V lost 2 bases and J lost 2; bases outside the gene matches: 2. CDR3 length: 16 residues. Per the germline V gene, CDR1 is SEHNR and CDR2 is FQNEAQ (reference sequence). CDR3 coding DNA: TGTGCCAGCAGCTTACAGGGACTAGCGGGACAAGAGACCCAGTACTTC. Residues: CASSLQGLAGQETQYF.

Ten or more counts support this clonotype. The J gene is TRBJ2-3, the V gene TRBV6-7, with TRBD2 matching 8 bases. TRBV6-7 is an ORF, with its function uncertain. The CDR3 length is 15 residues. Trimming removed 0 bases from V and 5 bases from J; junction bases left unmatched: 4. The CDR3 DNA reads TGTGCCAGCAGTTACTCACTAGCGGTCATAGATACGCAGTATTTT. Translation gives CASSYSLAVIDTQYF.

The gene calls are TRBV29-1 and TRBJ2-1; tentatively, D is TRBD1 or TRBD2 (5 bases each). This CDR3 region has 13 residues. Germline values: CDR1 SQVTM, CDR2 ANQGSEA. V gave up 5 bases and J gave up 10 bases, with 18 bases separating them. The CDR3 spells CSVNEGRSYEQFF. Here the CDR3 DNA reads TGCAGCGTTAACGAGGGGCGGTCCTACGAGCAGTTCTTC.

Worth noting for this clonotype: One end of the junction is discordant with germline, which a read error may explain. The V call is TRBV11-2, the J call TRBJ2-5; D is unclear. This CDR3 is built from 15 residues. Germline loops: CDR1 SGHAT, CDR2 FQNNGV. In DNA form, the CDR3 reads TGTGTCAGCAGCTCGATAAAAAAGAAACAAGAGACCCAGTACTTC. Translated: CVSSSIKKKQETQYF.

The chain has TRBV6-1 and TRBJ2-1, with 12 bases matching TRBD2. Looked up from germline, CDR1 is MNHNS and CDR2 is SASEGT. The CDR3 is made up of 14 amino acids. With V trimmed by 7 bases and J by 9 bases, 7 bases remained unmatched. CDR3 DNA sequence: TGTGCCAGCAATCGGCTAGCGGGAGGGGGTGAGCAGTTCTTC. Translated: CASNRLAGGGEQFF.

The chain uses TRBV28 and TRBJ1-4, with a tentative D call TRBD1 (5 bases). V was cut by 1 base and J by 3 bases, with 9 bases left in between. The CDR3 has 15 amino acids. The germline gives CDR1 MDHEN, CDR2 SYDVKM. The DNA for the CDR3 is TGTGCCAGCAGTTTATTGGCGGGGGCTAATGAAAAACTGTTTTTT. This encodes CASSLLAGANEKLFF.

The J gene is TRBJ1-5, the V gene TRBV6-4; weak D call: TRBD1 (6 bases). V dropped 6 bases and J dropped 3 bases, with 12 bases sitting between them. The germline V gene has CDR1 MRHNA and CDR2 SNTAGT. This CDR3 has 14 residues. The CDR3 DNA reads TGTGCCAGCAGGCCCCGGGACAACAATCAGCCCCAGCATTTT. Translated: CASRPRDNNQPQHF.

This clonotype was observed a handful of times. Just one base apart from a much larger clone, this may be a read error. In DNA, the CDR3 is TGTGCCAGCAGTAACGGGGGCACTGAAGCTTTCTTT. As protein: CASSNGGTEAFF. The J gene is TRBJ1-1, the V gene TRBV25-1, with D possibly being TRBD1 (5 bases). The CDR3 is 12 amino acids. V dropped 5 bases and J dropped 4 bases, with 8 bases sitting between them. Germline loops: CDR1 MGHDK, CDR2 SYGVNS.

This clonotype was counted between two and nine times. The rearrangement uses TRBV28 and TRBJ2-7, with a weak D call TRBD1 (5 bases). CDR3 length: 13 amino acids. The V gene's germline CDR1 is MDHEN and CDR2 SYDVKM. Trimming took 7 bases from V and 2 from J, leaving 12 bases between them. The CDR3 DNA reads as TGTGCCAGCACCCCCGCAGGGACCTACGAGCAGTACTTC. Its protein product is CASTPAGTYEQYF.

Notes on this clonotype: At one end, the junction sequence differs from germline, possibly due to a read error. The chain carries TRBV3-1 and TRBJ1-1; D call uncertain. This CDR3 region has 14 residues. In germline, CDR1 is LGHDT, CDR2 YNNKEL (reference sequence). CDR3 amino acids: CASSQDPGLSDAFF. The DNA of the CDR3 is TGTGCCAGCAGCCAAGATCCCGGGCTGTCTGATGCTTTCTTT.

The sample holds a few counts of this clonotype. The V gene is TRBV10-3, the J gene TRBJ2-1, with unresolved D. With the DNA end fitting TRBJ2-7 better, the J assignment may be wrong. The CDR3 totals 16 residues. Germline assignment: CDR1 ENHRY and CDR2 SYGVKD. The CDR3 loop reads CAISVRNSPTYNEQYF. DNA of the CDR3: TGTGCCATCAGTGTTCGGAATAGCCCCACCTACAATGAGCAGTACTTC.

This clonotype has only a few counts. The V call is TRBV20-1, the J call TRBJ2-5, with 10 positions matching TRBD2. The CDR3 loop spans 15 amino acids. Germline assignment: CDR1 DFQATT and CDR2 SNEGSKA (reference sequence). J gave up 5 bases and V 5 bases, and 11 bases lay outside the gene matches. The CDR3 coding sequence is TGCAGTGCTCTAAGAGCCGGGACTAGCGTGGAGACCCAGTACTTC. It translates to CSALRAGTSVETQYF.